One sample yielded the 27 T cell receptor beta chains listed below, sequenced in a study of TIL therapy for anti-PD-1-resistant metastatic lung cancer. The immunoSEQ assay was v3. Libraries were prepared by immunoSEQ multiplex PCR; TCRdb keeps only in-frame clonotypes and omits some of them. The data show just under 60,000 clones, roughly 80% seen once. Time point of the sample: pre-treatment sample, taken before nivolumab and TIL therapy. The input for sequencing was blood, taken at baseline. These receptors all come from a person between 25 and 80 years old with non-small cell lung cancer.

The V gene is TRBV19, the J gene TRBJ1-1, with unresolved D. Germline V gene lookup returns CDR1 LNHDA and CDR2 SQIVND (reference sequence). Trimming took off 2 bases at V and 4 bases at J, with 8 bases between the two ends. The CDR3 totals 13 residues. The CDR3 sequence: CASSIRRSTEAFF. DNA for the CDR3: TGTGCCAGTAGTATAAGGAGGAGCACTGAAGCTTTCTTT.

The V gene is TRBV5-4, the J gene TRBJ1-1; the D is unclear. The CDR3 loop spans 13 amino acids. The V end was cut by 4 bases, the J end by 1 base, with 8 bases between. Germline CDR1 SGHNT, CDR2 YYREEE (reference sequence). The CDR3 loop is CASSAAENTEAFF. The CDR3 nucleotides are TGTGCCAGCAGCGCGGCAGAGAACACTGAAGCTTTCTTT.

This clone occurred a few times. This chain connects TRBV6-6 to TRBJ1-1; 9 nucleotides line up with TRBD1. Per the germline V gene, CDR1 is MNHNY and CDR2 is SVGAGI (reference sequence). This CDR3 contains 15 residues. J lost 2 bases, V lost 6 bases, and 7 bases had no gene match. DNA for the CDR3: TGTGCCAGCAGGACCTGGACAGGGGTTAACACTGAAGCTTTCTTT. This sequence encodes CASRTWTGVNTEAFF.

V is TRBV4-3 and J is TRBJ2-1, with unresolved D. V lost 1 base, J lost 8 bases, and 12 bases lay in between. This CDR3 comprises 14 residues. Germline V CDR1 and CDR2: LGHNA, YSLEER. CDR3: CASSQAFKADEQFF. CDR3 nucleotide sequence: TGCGCCAGCAGCCAAGCGTTCAAGGCCGATGAGCAGTTCTTC.

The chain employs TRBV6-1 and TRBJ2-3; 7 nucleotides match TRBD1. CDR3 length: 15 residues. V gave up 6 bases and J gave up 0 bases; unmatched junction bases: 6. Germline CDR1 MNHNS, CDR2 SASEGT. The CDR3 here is CASRSRGRSTDTQYF. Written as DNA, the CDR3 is TGTGCCAGCAGGTCGAGGGGGCGAAGCACAGATACGCAGTATTTT.

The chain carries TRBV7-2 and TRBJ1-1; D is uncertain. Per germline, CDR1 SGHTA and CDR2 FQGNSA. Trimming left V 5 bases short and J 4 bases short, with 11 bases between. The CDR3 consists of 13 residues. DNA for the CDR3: TGTGCCAGCAGCCGGGGAGGTGCCACTGAAGCTTTCTTT. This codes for CASSRGGATEAFF.

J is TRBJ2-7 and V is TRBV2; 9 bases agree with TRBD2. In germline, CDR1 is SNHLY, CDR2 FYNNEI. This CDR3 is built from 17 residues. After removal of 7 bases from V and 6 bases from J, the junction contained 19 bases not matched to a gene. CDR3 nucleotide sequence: TGTGCCAGCATAGTGTCGTTGCGTTGGCTAGCGGGGCTCGAGCAGTACTTC. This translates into CASIVSLRWLAGLEQYF.

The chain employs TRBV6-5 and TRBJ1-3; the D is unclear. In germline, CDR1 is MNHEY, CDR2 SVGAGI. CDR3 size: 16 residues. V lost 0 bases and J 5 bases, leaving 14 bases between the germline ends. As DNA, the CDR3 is TGTGCCAGCAGTTACTCGAGACGCGGACCCAGAAACACCATATATTTT. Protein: CASSYSRRGPRNTIYF.

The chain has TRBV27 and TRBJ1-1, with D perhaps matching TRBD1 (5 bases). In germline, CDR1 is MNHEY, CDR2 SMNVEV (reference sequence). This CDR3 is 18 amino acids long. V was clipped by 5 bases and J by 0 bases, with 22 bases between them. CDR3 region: CASSPALQALGLNTEAFF. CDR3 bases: TGTGCCAGCAGTCCCGCCCTACAGGCTCTTGGATTGAACACTGAAGCTTTCTTT.

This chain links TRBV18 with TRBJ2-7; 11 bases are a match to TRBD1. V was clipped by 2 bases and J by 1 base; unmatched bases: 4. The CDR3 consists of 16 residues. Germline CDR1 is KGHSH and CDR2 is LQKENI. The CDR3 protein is CASSPGTGGPSYEQYF. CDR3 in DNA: TGTGCCAGCTCACCAGGGACAGGGGGTCCTTCCTACGAGCAGTACTTC.

Here the CDR3 reads CASRGWSGANVLTF. CDR3 nucleotides: TGTGCCAGCCGCGGTTGGTCTGGGGCCAACGTCCTGACTTTC. This chain connects TRBV7-9 to TRBJ2-6; no reliable D call. This CDR3 is 14 amino acids long. The germline V gene has CDR1 SEHNR and CDR2 FQNEAQ (reference sequence). V was trimmed by 8 bases and J by 1 base, leaving 9 bases between them.

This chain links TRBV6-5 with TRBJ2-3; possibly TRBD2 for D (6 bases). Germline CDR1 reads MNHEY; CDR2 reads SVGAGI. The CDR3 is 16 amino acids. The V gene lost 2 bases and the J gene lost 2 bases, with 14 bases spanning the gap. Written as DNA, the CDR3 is TGTGCCAGCAGTTACGCGGGGCCCAAGAACACAGATACGCAGTATTTT. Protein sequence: CASSYAGPKNTDTQYF.

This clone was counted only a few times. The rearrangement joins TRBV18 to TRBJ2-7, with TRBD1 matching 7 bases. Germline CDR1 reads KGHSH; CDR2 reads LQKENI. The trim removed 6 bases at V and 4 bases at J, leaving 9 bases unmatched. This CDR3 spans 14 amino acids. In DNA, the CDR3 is TGTGCCAGCTCCACCGGGACAGCCAGTTACGAGCAGTACTTC. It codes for CASSTGTASYEQYF.

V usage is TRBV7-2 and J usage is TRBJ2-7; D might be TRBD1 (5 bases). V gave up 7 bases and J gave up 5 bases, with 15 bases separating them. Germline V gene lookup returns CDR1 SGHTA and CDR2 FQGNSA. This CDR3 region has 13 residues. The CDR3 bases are TGTGCCAGCACAAGGGGCACTCACCACGAGCAGTACTTC. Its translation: CASTRGTHHEQYF.

DNA of the CDR3: TGTGCCAGCAGTGAAGCGCTGGCGGGGGCCCAAGAGACCCAGTACTTC. Amino acids: CASSEALAGAQETQYF. The V and J genes are TRBV2 and TRBJ2-5; a weak D match, TRBD2 (7 bases). This CDR3 is 16 amino acids long. The V end lost 0 bases, the J end lost 1 base, and 12 bases lay between the germline ends. The V gene's germline CDR1 is SNHLY and CDR2 FYNNEI.

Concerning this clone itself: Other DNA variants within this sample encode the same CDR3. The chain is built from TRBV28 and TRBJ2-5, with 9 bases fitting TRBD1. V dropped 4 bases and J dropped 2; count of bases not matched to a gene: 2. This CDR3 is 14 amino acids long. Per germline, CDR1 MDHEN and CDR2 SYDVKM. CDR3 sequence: CASSSDRGQETQYF. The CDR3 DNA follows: TGTGCCAGCAGTTCAGACAGGGGGCAAGAGACCCAGTACTTC.

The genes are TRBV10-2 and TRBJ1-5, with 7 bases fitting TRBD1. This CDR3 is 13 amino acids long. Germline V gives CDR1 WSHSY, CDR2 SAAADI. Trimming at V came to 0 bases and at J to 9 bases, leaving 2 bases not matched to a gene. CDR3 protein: CASSESDRTPQHF. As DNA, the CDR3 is TGCGCCAGCAGTGAGTCGGACAGGACGCCCCAGCATTTT.

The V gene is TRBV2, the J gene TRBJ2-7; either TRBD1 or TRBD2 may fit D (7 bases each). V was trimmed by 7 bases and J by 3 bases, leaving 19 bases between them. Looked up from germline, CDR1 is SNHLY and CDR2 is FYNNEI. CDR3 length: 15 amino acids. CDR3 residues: CASNADRAGVYEQYF. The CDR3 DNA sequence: TGTGCCAGCAATGCCGACAGGGCGGGGGTCTACGAGCAGTACTTC.

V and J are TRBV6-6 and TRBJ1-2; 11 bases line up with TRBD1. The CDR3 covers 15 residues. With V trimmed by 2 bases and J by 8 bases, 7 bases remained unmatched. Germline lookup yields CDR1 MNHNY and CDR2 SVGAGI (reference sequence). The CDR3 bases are TGTGCCAGCAGTTACCTCGGACAGGGGGCGAGGGGCTACACCTTC. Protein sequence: CASSYLGQGARGYTF.

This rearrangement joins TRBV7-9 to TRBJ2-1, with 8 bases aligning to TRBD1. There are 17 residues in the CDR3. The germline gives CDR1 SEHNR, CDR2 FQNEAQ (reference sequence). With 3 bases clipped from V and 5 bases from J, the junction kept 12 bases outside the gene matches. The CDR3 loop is CASSFPIGQGANNEQFF. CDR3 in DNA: TGTGCCAGCAGCTTCCCAATTGGGCAGGGGGCGAACAATGAGCAGTTCTTC.

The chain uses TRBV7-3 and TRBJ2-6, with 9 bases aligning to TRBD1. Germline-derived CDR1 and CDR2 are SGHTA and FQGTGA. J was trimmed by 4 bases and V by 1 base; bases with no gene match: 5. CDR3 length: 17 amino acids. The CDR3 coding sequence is TGTGCCAGCAGCTTAATAGGGACAGGGACCGGGGCCAACGTCCTGACTTTC. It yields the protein CASSLIGTGTGANVLTF.

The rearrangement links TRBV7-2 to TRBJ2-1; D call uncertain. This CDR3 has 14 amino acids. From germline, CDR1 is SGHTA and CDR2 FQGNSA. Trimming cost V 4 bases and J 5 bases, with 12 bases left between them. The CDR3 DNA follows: TGTGCCAGCAGCTCTCACACCCCGAACAATGAGCAGTTCTTC. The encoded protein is CASSSHTPNNEQFF.

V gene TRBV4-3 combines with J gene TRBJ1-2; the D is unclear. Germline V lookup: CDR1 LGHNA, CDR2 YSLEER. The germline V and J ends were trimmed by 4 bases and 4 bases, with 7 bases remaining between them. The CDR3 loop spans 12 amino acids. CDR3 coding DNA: TGCGCCAGCAGCCGCGTCGGCTATGGCTACACCTTC. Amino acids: CASSRVGYGYTF.

For the CDR3, the DNA is TGCGCCAGCAGCCAAGATTGGATGGGACATACGAGGTACGAGCAGTACTTC. It codes for CASSQDWMGHTRYEQYF. The V and J genes are TRBV4-3 and TRBJ2-7; possibly TRBD1 for D (6 bases). The CDR3 has 17 residues. The germline V and J ends were trimmed by 0 bases and 4 bases, with 19 bases remaining between them. Germline assignment: CDR1 LGHNA and CDR2 YSLEER.

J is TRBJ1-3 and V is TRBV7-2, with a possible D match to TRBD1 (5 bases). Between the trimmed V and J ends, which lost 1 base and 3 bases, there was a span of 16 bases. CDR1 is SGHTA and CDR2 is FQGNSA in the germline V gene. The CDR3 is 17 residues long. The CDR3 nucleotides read TGTGCCAGCAGCTTAGGGGTTAACCAGGGAAGTGGAAACACCATATATTTT. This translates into CASSLGVNQGSGNTIYF. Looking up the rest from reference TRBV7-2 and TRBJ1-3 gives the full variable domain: GAGVSQSPSNKVTEKGKDVELRCDPISGHTALYWYRQSLGQGLEFLIYFQGNSAPDKSGLPSDRFSAERTGGSVSTLTIQRTQQEDSAVYLCASSLGVNQGSGNTIYFGEGSWLTVV.

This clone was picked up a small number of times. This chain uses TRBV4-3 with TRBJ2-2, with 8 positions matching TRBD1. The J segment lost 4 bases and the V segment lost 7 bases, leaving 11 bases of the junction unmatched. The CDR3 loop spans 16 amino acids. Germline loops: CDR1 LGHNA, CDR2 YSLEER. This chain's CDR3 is CASKPRGQATTGELFF. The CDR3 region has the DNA TGCGCCAGCAAGCCAAGGGGACAGGCAACCACCGGGGAGCTGTTTTTT.

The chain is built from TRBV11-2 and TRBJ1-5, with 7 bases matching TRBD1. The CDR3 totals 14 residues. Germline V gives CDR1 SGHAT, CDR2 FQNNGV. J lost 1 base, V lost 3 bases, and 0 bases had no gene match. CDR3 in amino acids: CASSLTGSNQPQHF. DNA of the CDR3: TGTGCCAGCAGCTTGACAGGGAGCAATCAGCCCCAGCATTTT.